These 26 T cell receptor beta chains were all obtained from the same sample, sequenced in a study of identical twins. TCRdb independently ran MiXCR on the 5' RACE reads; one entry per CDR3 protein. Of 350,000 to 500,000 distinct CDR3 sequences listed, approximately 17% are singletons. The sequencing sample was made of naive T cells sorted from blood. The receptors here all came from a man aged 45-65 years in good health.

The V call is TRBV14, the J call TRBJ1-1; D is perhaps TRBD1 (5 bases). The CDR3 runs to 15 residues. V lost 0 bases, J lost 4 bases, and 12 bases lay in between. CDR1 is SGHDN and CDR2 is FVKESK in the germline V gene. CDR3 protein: CASSQDMGPVTEAFF. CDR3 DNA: TGTGCCAGCAGCCAAGATATGGGACCGGTCACTGAAGCTTTCTTT.

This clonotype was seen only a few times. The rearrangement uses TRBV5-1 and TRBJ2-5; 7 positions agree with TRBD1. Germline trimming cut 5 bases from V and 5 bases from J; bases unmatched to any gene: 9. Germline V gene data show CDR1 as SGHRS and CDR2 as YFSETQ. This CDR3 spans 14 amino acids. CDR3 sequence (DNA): TGCGCCAGCAGTGCGACAGGGATTGGGGAGACCCAGTACTTC. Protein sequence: CASSATGIGETQYF.

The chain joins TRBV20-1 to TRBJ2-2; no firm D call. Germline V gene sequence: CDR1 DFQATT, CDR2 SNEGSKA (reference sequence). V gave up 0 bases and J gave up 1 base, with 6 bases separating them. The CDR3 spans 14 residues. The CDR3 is CSARDAGNTGELFF. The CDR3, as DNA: TGCAGTGCTAGAGATGCAGGGAACACCGGGGAGCTGTTTTTT.

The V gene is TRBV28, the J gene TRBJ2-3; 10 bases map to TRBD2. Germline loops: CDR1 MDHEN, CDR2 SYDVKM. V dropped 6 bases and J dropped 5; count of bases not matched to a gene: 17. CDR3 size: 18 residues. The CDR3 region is CASSPERYSGGLVDTQYF. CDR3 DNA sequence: TGTGCCAGCAGCCCTGAACGCTATAGCGGGGGGTTGGTAGATACGCAGTATTTT. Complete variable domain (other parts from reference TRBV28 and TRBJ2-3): DVKVTQSSRYLVKRTGEKVFLECVQDMDHENMFWYRQDPGLGLRLIYFSYDVKMKEKGDIPEGYSVSREKKERFSLILESASTNQTSMYLCASSPERYSGGLVDTQYFGPGTRLTVL.

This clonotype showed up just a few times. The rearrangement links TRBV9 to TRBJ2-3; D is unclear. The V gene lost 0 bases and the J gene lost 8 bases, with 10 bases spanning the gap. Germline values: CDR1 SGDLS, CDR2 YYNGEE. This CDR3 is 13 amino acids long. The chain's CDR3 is CASSVEEVTTQYF. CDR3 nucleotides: TGTGCCAGCAGCGTAGAGGAAGTGACTACGCAGTATTTT.

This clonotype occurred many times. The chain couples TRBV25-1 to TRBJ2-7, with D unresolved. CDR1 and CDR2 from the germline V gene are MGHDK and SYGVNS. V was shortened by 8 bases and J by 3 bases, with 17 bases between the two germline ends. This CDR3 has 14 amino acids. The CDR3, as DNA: TGTGCCAGCCAAGCAGGCTTTACCAACTACGAGCAGTACTTC. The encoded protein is CASQAGFTNYEQYF.

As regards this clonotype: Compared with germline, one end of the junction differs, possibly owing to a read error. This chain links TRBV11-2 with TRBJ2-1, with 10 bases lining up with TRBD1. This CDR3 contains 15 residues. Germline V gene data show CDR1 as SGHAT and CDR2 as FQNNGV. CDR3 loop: CASSLDRGRNNERFF. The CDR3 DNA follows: TGTGCCAGCAGCTTGGACAGGGGGAGGAACAATGAGCGGTTCTTC.

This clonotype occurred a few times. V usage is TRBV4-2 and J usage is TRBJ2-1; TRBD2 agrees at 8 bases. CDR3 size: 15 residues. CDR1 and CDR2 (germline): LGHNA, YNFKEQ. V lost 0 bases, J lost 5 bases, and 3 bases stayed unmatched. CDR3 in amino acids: CASSQDGLAHNEQFF. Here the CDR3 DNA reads TGTGCCAGCAGCCAAGATGGACTAGCCCACAATGAGCAGTTCTTC.

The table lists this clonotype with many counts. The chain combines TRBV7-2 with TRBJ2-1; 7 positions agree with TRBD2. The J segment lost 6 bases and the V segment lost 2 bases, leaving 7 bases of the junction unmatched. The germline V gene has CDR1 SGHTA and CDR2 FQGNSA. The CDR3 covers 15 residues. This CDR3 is CASSLFQSGTNEQFF. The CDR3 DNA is TGTGCCAGCAGCTTATTCCAGAGCGGGACCAATGAGCAGTTCTTC.

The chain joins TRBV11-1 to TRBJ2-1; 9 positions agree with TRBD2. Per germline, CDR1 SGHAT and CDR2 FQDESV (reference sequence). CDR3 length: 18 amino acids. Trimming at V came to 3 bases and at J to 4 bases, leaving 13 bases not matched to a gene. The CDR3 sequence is CASSFPRAGGRVYNEQFF. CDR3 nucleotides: TGTGCCAGCAGCTTTCCACGGGCAGGCGGGAGGGTGTACAATGAGCAGTTCTTC.

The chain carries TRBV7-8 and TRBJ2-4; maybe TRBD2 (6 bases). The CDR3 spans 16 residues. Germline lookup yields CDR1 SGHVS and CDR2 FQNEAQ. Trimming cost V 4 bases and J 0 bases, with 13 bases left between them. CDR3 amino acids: CASSSSKGLAKNIQYF. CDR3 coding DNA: TGTGCCAGCAGCTCAAGCAAGGGACTAGCCAAAAACATTCAGTACTTC. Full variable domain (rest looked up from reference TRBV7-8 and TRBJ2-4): GAGVSQSPRYKVAKRGQDVALRCDPISGHVSLFWYQQALGQGPEFLTYFQNEAQLDKSGLPSDRFFAERPEGSVSTLKIQRTQQEDSAVYLCASSSSKGLAKNIQYFGAGTRLSVL.

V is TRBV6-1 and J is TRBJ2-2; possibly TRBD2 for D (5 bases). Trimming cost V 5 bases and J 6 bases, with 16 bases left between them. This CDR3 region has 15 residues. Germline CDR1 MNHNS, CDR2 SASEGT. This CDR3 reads CASSIHRGGAGELFF. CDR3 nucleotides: TGTGCCAGCAGTATCCATCGGGGTGGGGCCGGGGAGCTGTTTTTT.

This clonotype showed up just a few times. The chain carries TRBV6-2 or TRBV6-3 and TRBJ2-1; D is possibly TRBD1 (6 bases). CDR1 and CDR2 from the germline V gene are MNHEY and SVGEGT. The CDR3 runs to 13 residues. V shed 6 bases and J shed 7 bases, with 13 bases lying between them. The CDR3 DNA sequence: TGTGCCAGCAGCCCCCCCGACAGGAATGAGCAGTTCTTC. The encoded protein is CASSPPDRNEQFF.

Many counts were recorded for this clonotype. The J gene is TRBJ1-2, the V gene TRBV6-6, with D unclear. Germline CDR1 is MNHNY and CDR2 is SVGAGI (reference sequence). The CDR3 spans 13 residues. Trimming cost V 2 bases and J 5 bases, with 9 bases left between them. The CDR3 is CASSYESSYGYTF. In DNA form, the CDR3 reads TGTGCCAGCAGTTACGAGTCGTCTTATGGCTACACCTTC.

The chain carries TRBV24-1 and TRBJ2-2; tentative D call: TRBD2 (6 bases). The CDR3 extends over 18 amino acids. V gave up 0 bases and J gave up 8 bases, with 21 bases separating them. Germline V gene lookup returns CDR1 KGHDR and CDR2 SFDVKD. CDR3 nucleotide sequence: TGTGCCACCAGTGATTTGACTTCCGGGAGCTTGACAAGGGGGGAGCTGTTTTTT. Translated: CATSDLTSGSLTRGELFF.

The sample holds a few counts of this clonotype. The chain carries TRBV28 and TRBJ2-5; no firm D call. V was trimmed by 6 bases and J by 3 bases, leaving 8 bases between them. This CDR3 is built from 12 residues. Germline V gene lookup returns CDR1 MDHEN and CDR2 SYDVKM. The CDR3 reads CASSQDKETQYF. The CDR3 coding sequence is TGTGCCAGCAGCCAAGATAAAGAGACCCAGTACTTC. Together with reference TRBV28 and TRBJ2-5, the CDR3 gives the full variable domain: DVKVTQSSRYLVKRTGEKVFLECVQDMDHENMFWYRQDPGLGLRLIYFSYDVKMKEKGDIPEGYSVSREKKERFSLILESASTNQTSMYLCASSQDKETQYFGPGTRLLVL.

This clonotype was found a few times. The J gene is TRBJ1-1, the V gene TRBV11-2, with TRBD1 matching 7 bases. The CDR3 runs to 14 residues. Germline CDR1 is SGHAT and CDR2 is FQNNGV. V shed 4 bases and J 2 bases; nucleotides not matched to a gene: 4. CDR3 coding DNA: TGTGCCAGCAGCTGGGACAGCCGAAACACTGAAGCTTTCTTT. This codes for CASSWDSRNTEAFF.

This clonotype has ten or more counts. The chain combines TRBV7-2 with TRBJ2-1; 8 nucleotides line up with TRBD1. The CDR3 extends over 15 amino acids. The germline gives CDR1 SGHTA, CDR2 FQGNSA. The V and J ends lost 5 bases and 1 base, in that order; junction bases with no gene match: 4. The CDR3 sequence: CASSKDRGSYNEQFF. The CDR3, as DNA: TGTGCCAGCAGCAAAGACAGGGGATCCTACAATGAGCAGTTCTTC.

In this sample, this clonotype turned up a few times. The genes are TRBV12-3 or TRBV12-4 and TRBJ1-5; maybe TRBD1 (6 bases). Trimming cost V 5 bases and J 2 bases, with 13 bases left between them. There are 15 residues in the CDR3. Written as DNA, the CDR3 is TGTGCCAGCAGTCCTCAGGGGACGGGCAATCAGCCCCAGCATTTT. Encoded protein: CASSPQGTGNQPQHF.

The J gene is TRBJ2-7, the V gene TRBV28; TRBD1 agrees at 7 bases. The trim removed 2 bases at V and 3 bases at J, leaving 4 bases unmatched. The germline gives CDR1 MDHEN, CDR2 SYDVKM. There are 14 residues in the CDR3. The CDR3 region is CASSLGTDVYEQYF. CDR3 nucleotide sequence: TGTGCCAGCAGTTTAGGGACAGACGTCTACGAGCAGTACTTC.

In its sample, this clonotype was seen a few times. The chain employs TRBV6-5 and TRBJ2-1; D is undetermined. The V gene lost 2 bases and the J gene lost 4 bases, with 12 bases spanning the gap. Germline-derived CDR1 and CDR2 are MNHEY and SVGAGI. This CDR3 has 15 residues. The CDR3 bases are TGTGCCAGCAGTTACGAGGAGAACCTATACAATGAGCAGTTCTTC. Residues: CASSYEENLYNEQFF.

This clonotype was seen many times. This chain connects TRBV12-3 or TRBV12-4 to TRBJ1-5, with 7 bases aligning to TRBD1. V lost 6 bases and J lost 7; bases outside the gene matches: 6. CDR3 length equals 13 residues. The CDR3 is CASRWDSRQPQHF. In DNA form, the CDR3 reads TGTGCCAGCAGGTGGGACAGCAGACAGCCCCAGCATTTT.

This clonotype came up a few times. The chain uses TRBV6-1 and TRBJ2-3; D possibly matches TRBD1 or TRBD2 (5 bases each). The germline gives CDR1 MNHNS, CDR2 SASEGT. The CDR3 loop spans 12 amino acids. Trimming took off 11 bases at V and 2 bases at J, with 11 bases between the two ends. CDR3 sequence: CALMGTTDTQYF. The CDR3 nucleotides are TGTGCCCTGATGGGGACCACAGATACGCAGTATTTT.

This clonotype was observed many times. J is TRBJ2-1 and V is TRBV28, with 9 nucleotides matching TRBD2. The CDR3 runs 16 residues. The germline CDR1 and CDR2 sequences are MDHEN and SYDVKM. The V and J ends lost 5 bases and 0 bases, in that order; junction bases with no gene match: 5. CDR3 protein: CASSHGLAISYNEQFF. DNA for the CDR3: TGTGCCAGCAGTCACGGACTAGCGATCTCCTACAATGAGCAGTTCTTC.

The CDR3 is CASSQEAIQGRSLHGYTF. DNA of the CDR3: TGTGCCAGCAGCCAAGAAGCGATTCAGGGTCGCTCCCTCCATGGCTACACCTTC. The chain carries TRBV4-2 and TRBJ1-2; tentatively, D is TRBD1 (5 bases). The ends were cut back, 0 bases at V and 6 bases at J, with 23 bases in the middle. This CDR3 is built from 18 residues. Germline V gives CDR1 LGHNA, CDR2 YNFKEQ.

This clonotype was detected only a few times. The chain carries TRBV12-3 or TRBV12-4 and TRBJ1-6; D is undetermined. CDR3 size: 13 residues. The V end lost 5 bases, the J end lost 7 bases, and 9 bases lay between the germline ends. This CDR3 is CASSVGPNSPLHF. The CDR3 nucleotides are TGTGCCAGCAGTGTAGGACCAAATTCACCCCTCCACTTT.